This is a list of T cell receptor beta chains from one sample in a study of T cell changes during pregnancy in multiple sclerosis. Clones were read by immunoSEQ multiplex PCR, and TCRdb kept only the in-frame ones, dropping some. Among 30,000 or so clones listed, roughly 89% were seen once. The input for sequencing was CD8+ T cells from peripheral blood mononuclear cells, taken in the second trimester of pregnancy. These receptors all stem from a female donor with multiple sclerosis, enrolled in a pregnancy study. Each CDR3 is given without its conserved first and last residue.

TRBJ1-1 TRBV5-4 ASSPETGLNTEAF
TRBJ1-1 TRBV5-6 ASSFSTGIEAF
TRBJ1-1 TRBV5-1 ASSRVGRNTEAF
TRBJ2-1 TRBV5-1 ASSWGQGGGDEQF
TRBJ2-1 TRBV7-8 ASGGLAGASGPYNEQF
TRBJ2-7 TRBV28 ASSSSSYEQY
TRBJ2-3 TRBV7-8 ASSIRTIDTQY
TRBJ2-3 TRBV21-1 ASSTSSGGTDTQY
TRBJ2-5 TRBV27 ASSPLGVETQY
TRBJ2-6 TRBV5-4 ASQASGANVLT
TRBJ2-3 TRBV27 ASSLQVTDTQY
TRBJ2-2 TRBV2 ASSEWALTGELF
TRBJ2-3 TRBV5-4 ASSNTGTGGTDTQY
TRBJ2-7 TRBV15 ATSPGHSYEQY
TRBJ2-5 TRBV7-2 ASSRNRGLIETQY
TRBJ1-1 TRBV6-5 ASSYSAGYTEAF
TRBJ2-7 TRBV19 ANYRISREKIRFEQY
TRBJ1-5 TRBV27 ASSLTQYSNQPQH
TRBJ2-7 TRBV27 ASSLIQGAEQY
TRBJ1-2 TRBV6-5 ASSYSETGGSGYT
TRBJ2-7 TRBV28 ASSLGRGGYEQY
TRBJ2-1 TRBV4-1 ASSLRLAGGPREQF